A single sample gave rise to the 24 T cell receptor beta chains below, sequenced in a study of cytomegalovirus exposure and HLA in healthy donors. PCR used 60 Vbeta primers and 13 Jbeta primers. Clones were sequenced by immunoSEQ multiplex PCR, and TCRdb holds only the in-frame ones, with some missing. The table has about 90,000 clones, 55% to 85% seen once. The sequencing input was PBMCs. All receptors derive from a woman younger than 30 in good health and CMV-seropositive.

This sequence joins TRBV2 and TRBJ2-3; perhaps TRBD1 as D (5 bases). Germline V gives CDR1 SNHLY, CDR2 FYNNEI. The V gene lost 7 bases and the J gene lost 4 bases, with 12 bases spanning the gap. The CDR3 loop spans 13 amino acids. DNA for the CDR3: TGTGCCAGCATCCCCAGGGCGGCAGATACGCAGTATTTT. Residues: CASIPRAADTQYF.

The chain joins TRBV19 to TRBJ2-7; a weak D match, TRBD1 (5 bases). Germline CDR1 reads LNHDA; CDR2 reads SQIVND (reference sequence). CDR3 size: 14 residues. Trimming cost V 3 bases and J 2 bases, with 11 bases left between them. CDR3 protein: CASSIQGRPYEQYF. Here the CDR3 DNA reads TGTGCCAGTAGTATTCAGGGTCGGCCCTACGAGCAGTACTTC.

The chain couples TRBV28 to TRBJ2-1, with TRBD2 matching 12 bases. The germline V gene encodes CDR1 MDHEN and CDR2 SYDVKM. CDR3 length equals 17 residues. J was trimmed by 8 bases and V by 2 bases; bases with no gene match: 10. CDR3 coding DNA: TGTGCCAGCAGTTTAGGGCTAGCGGGAGGGCTCAGGGATGAGCAGTTCTTC. This gives the protein CASSLGLAGGLRDEQFF. Complete variable domain (other parts from reference TRBV28 and TRBJ2-1): DVKVTQSSRYLVKRTGEKVFLECVQDMDHENMFWYRQDPGLGLRLIYFSYDVKMKEKGDIPEGYSVSREKKERFSLILESASTNQTSMYLCASSLGLAGGLRDEQFFGPGTRLTVL.

This clone was recorded once. The chain is built from TRBV7-2 and TRBJ1-1, with a tentative D call TRBD1 (6 bases). V was clipped by 1 base and J by 6 bases, with 15 bases between them. Germline CDR1 SGHTA, CDR2 FQGNSA. The CDR3 sequence is 15 residues long. CDR3 bases: TGTGCCAGCAGCTTAGAAGCCAGGGGAAGCGCTGAAGCTTTCTTT. Translating it yields CASSLEARGSAEAFF.

The rearrangement uses TRBV10-3 and TRBJ2-3; TRBD2 matches at 14 bases. CDR3 size: 16 residues. Germline V CDR1 and CDR2: ENHRY, SYGVKD. Germline trimming cut 4 bases from V and 4 bases from J; bases unmatched to any gene: 4. CDR3 residues: CAISAGLAGGPDTQYF. The CDR3 nucleotides read TGTGCCATCAGTGCCGGACTAGCGGGGGGTCCAGATACGCAGTATTTT.

The chain has TRBV18 and TRBJ1-2, with 10 positions matching TRBD1. CDR1 and CDR2 from the germline V gene are KGHSH and LQKENI. The CDR3 is 14 amino acids. Germline trimming cut 5 bases from V and 6 bases from J; bases unmatched to any gene: 6. The CDR3 bases are TGTGCCAGCTCAAGCGGACAGGGGGTGGATGGCTACACCTTC. It is translated as CASSSGQGVDGYTF.

The V call is TRBV6-5, the J call TRBJ1-2; tentatively, D is TRBD1 (6 bases). V was cut by 3 bases and J by 4 bases, with 15 bases left in between. This CDR3 has 15 amino acids. Per the germline V gene, CDR1 is MNHEY and CDR2 is SVGAGI. This CDR3 reads CASSYYRDGSYGYTF. DNA of the CDR3: TGTGCCAGCAGTTATTACAGGGATGGTAGCTATGGCTACACCTTC.

The genes are TRBV11-1 and TRBJ1-1, with a weak D call TRBD1 (5 bases). The CDR3 has 15 amino acids. Trimming pared 2 bases from V and 1 base from J, leaving 11 bases between. Per the germline V gene, CDR1 is SGHAT and CDR2 is FQDESV (reference sequence). This CDR3 reads CASSLRAGRNTEAFF. DNA for the CDR3: TGTGCCAGCAGCTTAAGGGCAGGGCGGAACACTGAAGCTTTCTTT.

The chain has TRBV7-9 and TRBJ2-7; 9 bases match TRBD2. This CDR3 comprises 15 residues. J was trimmed by 2 bases and V by 5 bases; bases with no gene match: 7. Germline V lookup: CDR1 SEHNR, CDR2 FQNEAQ (reference sequence). CDR3: CASSPPSGNTYEQYF. Here the CDR3 DNA reads TGTGCCAGCAGCCCCCCTAGCGGGAACACCTACGAGCAGTACTTC.

The genes are TRBV19 and TRBJ1-5, with 9 bases that match TRBD1. V dropped 5 bases and J dropped 5; count of bases not matched to a gene: 4. The CDR3 contains 14 residues. Germline assignment: CDR1 LNHDA and CDR2 SQIVND (reference sequence). CDR3 nucleotide sequence: TGTGCCAGTAGTCCGGGACAGGGCCATCAGCCCCAGCATTTT. It yields the protein CASSPGQGHQPQHF.

In this sample, this clone turned up a few times. The chain recombines TRBV6-5 with TRBJ2-1; tentative D call: TRBD2 (6 bases). V was cut by 6 bases and J by 10 bases, with 16 bases left in between. This CDR3 is built from 13 residues. The germline CDR1 and CDR2 sequences are MNHEY and SVGAGI. CDR3 in amino acids: CASRIIGRGEQFF. DNA for the CDR3: TGTGCCAGCAGGATCATCGGCCGGGGGGAGCAGTTCTTC.

The chain carries TRBV18 and TRBJ2-7; D is undetermined. Germline loops: CDR1 KGHSH, CDR2 LQKENI. The CDR3 is made up of 13 amino acids. With 5 bases removed from V and 1 base from J, the gap between germline ends came to 9 bases. This CDR3 is CASSVQSSYEQYF. CDR3 nucleotide sequence: TGTGCCAGCTCAGTACAGTCTTCCTACGAGCAGTACTTC.

J is TRBJ2-3 and V is TRBV5-4, with 7 nucleotides matching TRBD2. Germline CDR1 and CDR2: SGHNT and YYREEE (reference sequence). The CDR3 length is 14 residues. V dropped 0 bases and J dropped 3; count of bases not matched to a gene: 1. CDR3 sequence (DNA): TGTGCCAGCAGCTTGGCGGGGGGAACAGATACGCAGTATTTT. Its protein product is CASSLAGGTDTQYF.

The J gene is TRBJ2-7, the V gene TRBV27; 8 positions match TRBD1. The CDR3 has 15 amino acids. Germline trimming cut 4 bases from V and 5 bases from J; bases unmatched to any gene: 10. The germline gives CDR1 MNHEY, CDR2 SMNVEV (reference sequence). The CDR3 is CASSYRDRSSDEQYF. The CDR3 nucleotides are TGTGCCAGCAGTTACAGGGACAGGAGTTCGGACGAGCAGTACTTC.

J is TRBJ2-7 and V is TRBV14; possibly TRBD1 for D (6 bases). The V gene lost 2 bases and the J gene lost 7 bases, with 15 bases spanning the gap. Germline loops: CDR1 SGHDN, CDR2 FVKESK. The CDR3 covers 14 residues. Written as DNA, the CDR3 is TGTGCCAGCAGCCAAACAGCAGGGGTGGGAGAGCAGTACTTC. As protein: CASSQTAGVGEQYF.

The chain uses TRBV4-3 and TRBJ2-1; D possibly corresponds to TRBD2 (6 bases). V was trimmed by 3 bases and J by 4 bases, leaving 13 bases between them. The CDR3 spans 15 residues. Germline-derived CDR1 and CDR2 are LGHNA and YSLEER. CDR3: CASSQRVAEYNEQFF. CDR3 coding DNA: TGCGCCAGCAGCCAGAGGGTAGCGGAATACAATGAGCAGTTCTTC.

CDR3 DNA sequence: TGTGCCAGCAGTCCGGGGACAGGGGACACCGGGGAGCTGTTTTTT. As protein: CASSPGTGDTGELFF. The chain combines TRBV6-4 with TRBJ2-2; 10 bases are shared with TRBD1. The germline CDR1 and CDR2 sequences are MRHNA and SNTAGT. Germline trimming cut 5 bases from V and 3 bases from J; bases unmatched to any gene: 3. CDR3 length: 15 amino acids.

This rearrangement joins TRBV9 to TRBJ2-7; D may be TRBD1 (6 bases). The length of the CDR3 is 14 residues. V lost 1 base, J lost 6 bases, and 14 bases lay in between. CDR1 is SGDLS and CDR2 is YYNGEE in the germline V gene. The CDR3 sequence is CASSVQQGPLEQYF. CDR3 sequence (DNA): TGTGCCAGCAGCGTACAACAGGGTCCCCTCGAGCAGTACTTC.

This chain uses TRBV14 with TRBJ2-5, with TRBD2 identical over 7 bases. Near its end, the DNA agrees better with TRBJ2-7, so the J call may be wrong. There are 15 residues in the CDR3. Germline lookup yields CDR1 SGHDN and CDR2 FVKESK. The CDR3 coding sequence is TGTGCCAGCAGCCAAGGGACTAGTACGGTGGACGAGCAGTACTTC. Its protein is CASSQGTSTVDEQYF.

This clone was counted a single time. The V gene is TRBV7-2, the J gene TRBJ1-2; no reliable D call. V was pared by 1 base and J by 8 bases, with 8 bases between. The germline V gene encodes CDR1 SGHTA and CDR2 FQGNSA. CDR3 length: 12 amino acids. CDR3 nucleotide sequence: TGTGCCAGCAGCTTAGGAGGGAGAGGCTACACCTTC. It codes for CASSLGGRGYTF. Full variable domain (rest looked up from reference TRBV7-2 and TRBJ1-2): GAGVSQSPSNKVTEKGKDVELRCDPISGHTALYWYRQSLGQGLEFLIYFQGNSAPDKSGLPSDRFSAERTGGSVSTLTIQRTQQEDSAVYLCASSLGGRGYTFGSGTRLTVV.

The chain has TRBV7-2 and TRBJ2-3; TRBD2 aligns across 10 bases. Germline values: CDR1 SGHTA, CDR2 FQGNSA. CDR3 size: 16 residues. V dropped 1 base and J dropped 6; count of bases not matched to a gene: 7. The CDR3, as DNA: TGTGCCAGCAGCTTAGACCTAGCGGGAGTGTCGGATACGCAGTATTTT. Amino acid sequence: CASSLDLAGVSDTQYF.

This clone was counted between two and nine times. The chain is built from TRBV6-6 and TRBJ1-2; 8 nucleotides agree with TRBD1. From germline, CDR1 is MNHNY and CDR2 SVGAGI (reference sequence). This CDR3 spans 15 amino acids. Trimming at V came to 5 bases and at J to 4 bases, leaving 9 bases not matched to a gene. CDR3 in amino acids: CASSTGGGDSYGYTF. The CDR3 DNA is TGTGCCAGCAGTACAGGGGGAGGGGACAGCTATGGCTACACCTTC.

CDR3 bases: TGTGCCAGTCTCGGACAGGGCCATTACAATGAGCAGTTCTTC. Encoded protein: CASLGQGHYNEQFF. The chain links TRBV19 to TRBJ2-1, with 8 positions matching TRBD1. The CDR3 sequence is 14 residues long. Germline-derived CDR1 and CDR2 are LNHDA and SQIVND (reference sequence). J was trimmed by 4 bases and V by 8 bases; bases with no gene match: 7.

The genes are TRBV14 and TRBJ2-2, with D uncertain. The CDR3 consists of 13 residues. Germline V gene data show CDR1 as SGHDN and CDR2 as FVKESK. Trimming took 3 bases from V and 5 from J, leaving 7 bases between them. DNA of the CDR3: TGTGCCAGCAGCCAGCGGCCAACCGGGGAGCTGTTTTTT. It yields the protein CASSQRPTGELFF. The complete variable domain, with remaining parts taken from reference TRBV14 and TRBJ2-2, reads EAGVTQFPSHSVIEKGQTVTLRCDPISGHDNLYWYRRVMGKEIKFLLHFVKESKQDESGMPNNRFLAERTGGTYSTLKVQPAELEDSGVYFCASSQRPTGELFFGEGSRLTVL.